The present T cell receptor (beta chain) was sequenced within a study of shared clonotypes between healthy human individuals. V was clipped by 2 bases and J by 15 bases, with 14 bases between them. Germline V lookup: CDR1 SGHTA, CDR2 FQGNSA. This CDR3 has 12 amino acids. Only in-frame clones appear in the TCRdb table, and some are missing; sequencing was by immunoSEQ multiplex PCR. The table records about 490,000 clones, over 65% of them present only once. The sequenced sample was PBMCs. The rearrangement joins TRBV7-2 to TRBJ2-4; D possibly corresponds to TRBD1 (6 bases). The sequence derives from a woman aged 40 to 50 in good health. Some clones in this sample may be carry-over from other donors' samples. The CDR3 bases are TGTGCCAGCAGCTTACCAGGACAGTATCCGTACTTC. It translates to CASSLPGQYPYF.